Shown below are 14 T cell receptor beta chains from a single sample sequenced in a study of control samples from healthy donors and cancer patients. Some clones are missing from TCRdb's copy, which holds only in-frame ones; the method was immunoSEQ multiplex PCR. The data show tens of thousands of clones, with under 95% seen just once and more than 20% held by the top ten. Sequencing was performed on PBMCs. The receptors originated from a woman between 40 and 50 years old with head and neck cancer.

The CDR3 DNA follows: TGTGCCAGCAGAGGGACAGGCCAACTCTATGGCTACACCTTC. Its protein product is CASRGTGQLYGYTF. This rearrangement joins TRBV5-4 to TRBJ1-2, with 8 positions matching TRBD1. The CDR3 loop spans 14 amino acids. J gave up 4 bases and V 5 bases, and 7 bases lay outside the gene matches. Germline V CDR1 and CDR2: SGHNT, YYREEE (reference sequence).

This rearrangement joins TRBV5-5 to TRBJ2-7; tentative D call: TRBD1 (5 bases). CDR1 and CDR2 from the germline V gene are SGHKS and YYEKEE (reference sequence). The CDR3 consists of 15 residues. V was shortened by 1 base and J by 3 bases, with 14 bases between the two germline ends. This CDR3 reads CASSLHSGYNYEQYF. In DNA form, the CDR3 reads TGTGCCAGCAGCTTGCACTCAGGGTATAACTACGAGCAGTACTTC.

The chain is built from TRBV7-3 and TRBJ1-1; TRBD1 agrees at 10 bases. With 4 bases clipped from V and 5 bases from J, the junction kept 4 bases outside the gene matches. This CDR3 is built from 14 residues. Germline V gives CDR1 SGHTA, CDR2 FQGTGA. DNA of the CDR3: TGTGCCAGCAGCTCGACAGGGGGCGCGACTGAAGCTTTCTTT. This encodes CASSSTGGATEAFF.

V gene TRBV19 combines with J gene TRBJ2-6, with 10 bases aligning to TRBD1. CDR3 length equals 19 residues. V was clipped by 5 bases and J by 0 bases; unmatched bases: 10. Per the germline V gene, CDR1 is LNHDA and CDR2 is SQIVND (reference sequence). Here the CDR3 DNA reads TGTGCCAGTAGTTCCCTCTTGACAGGGGGCTTCTCTGGGGCCAACGTCCTGACTTTC. This sequence encodes CASSSLLTGGFSGANVLTF.

The genes are TRBV28 and TRBJ2-7, with 9 bases lining up with TRBD1. In germline, CDR1 is MDHEN, CDR2 SYDVKM. V trimming: 4 bases; J trimming: 4 bases; junction bases outside the gene matches: 8. The CDR3 totals 15 residues. The CDR3 sequence: CASSSSGTGQYEQYF. In DNA form, the CDR3 reads TGTGCCAGCAGTTCTTCCGGGACAGGGCAATACGAGCAGTACTTC. Using reference TRBV28 and TRBJ2-7 for the parts outside the CDR3, the full variable domain is DVKVTQSSRYLVKRTGEKVFLECVQDMDHENMFWYRQDPGLGLRLIYFSYDVKMKEKGDIPEGYSVSREKKERFSLILESASTNQTSMYLCASSSSGTGQYEQYFGPGTRLTVT.

The chain combines TRBV18 with TRBJ2-4; D is ambiguous. CDR1 is KGHSH, CDR2 LQKENI, per germline. Deletions cut 0 bases from V and 3 bases from J, with 9 bases between. CDR3 length equals 15 residues. DNA for the CDR3: TGTGCCAGCTCACCACCTACCAGAAACAAAAACATTCAGTACTTC. Amino acids: CASSPPTRNKNIQYF.

The rearrangement uses TRBV9 and TRBJ2-1; 8 bases are shared with TRBD2. Germline V CDR1 and CDR2: SGDLS, YYNGEE. The CDR3 runs to 15 residues. V lost 4 bases to trimming and J lost 2 bases; unmatched junction nucleotides: 5. The CDR3 loop reads CASSPTSGPYNEQFF. The CDR3 bases are TGTGCCAGCAGCCCCACTAGCGGTCCCTACAATGAGCAGTTCTTC. The full variable domain, its missing parts supplied by reference TRBV9 and TRBJ2-1, is DSGVTQTPKHLITATGQRVTLRCSPRSGDLSVYWYQQSLDQGLQFLIQYYNGEERAKGNILERFSAQQFPDLHSELNLSSLELGDSALYFCASSPTSGPYNEQFFGPGTRLTVL.

This clone was seen only once. In DNA form, the CDR3 reads TGTGCCAGCAAGGACAAAACCTACAATGAGCAGTTCTTC. This codes for CASKDKTYNEQFF. The J gene is TRBJ2-1, the V gene TRBV9, with D perhaps matching TRBD1 (5 bases). Germline lookup yields CDR1 SGDLS and CDR2 YYNGEE. Trimming took 6 bases from V and 2 from J, leaving 9 bases between them. The CDR3 contains 13 residues. Together with reference TRBV9 and TRBJ2-1, the CDR3 gives the full variable domain: DSGVTQTPKHLITATGQRVTLRCSPRSGDLSVYWYQQSLDQGLQFLIQYYNGEERAKGNILERFSAQQFPDLHSELNLSSLELGDSALYFCASKDKTYNEQFFGPGTRLTVL.

This clone was seen only a few times. The J gene is TRBJ2-3, the V gene TRBV11-2, with a tentative D call TRBD2 (5 bases). Per germline, CDR1 SGHAT and CDR2 FQNNGV. This CDR3 contains 15 residues. Between the trimmed V and J ends, which lost 5 bases and 5 bases, there was a span of 17 bases. In DNA form, the CDR3 reads TGTGCCAGCAGCGGAGAACTAGTCAAAGGAGATACGCAGTATTTT. Translated, it gives CASSGELVKGDTQYF.

The rearrangement uses TRBV7-3 and TRBJ1-2; 10 bases are shared with TRBD1. CDR1 and CDR2 from the germline V gene are SGHTA and FQGTGA. The trim removed 10 bases at V and 5 bases at J, leaving 13 bases unmatched. The CDR3 extends over 15 amino acids. The CDR3 spells CANGFSDRGSYGYTF. The CDR3 coding sequence is TGTGCCAACGGGTTCTCGGACAGGGGGTCGTATGGCTACACCTTC.

The gene calls are TRBV12-3 or TRBV12-4 and TRBJ2-3, with no clear D. The length of the CDR3 is 12 residues. The V gene lost 3 bases and the J gene lost 5 bases, with 6 bases spanning the gap. The CDR3 sequence: CASSLQKDTQYF. CDR3 coding DNA: TGTGCCAGCAGTTTGCAGAAAGATACGCAGTATTTT.

Here the CDR3 reads CASSFQPIRGFEQYF. CDR3 bases: TGTGCCAGCAGCTTTCAGCCTATTCGGGGATTCGAGCAGTACTTC. The genes are TRBV7-2 and TRBJ2-7, with D possibly TRBD2 on 5 matching bases. CDR3 length equals 15 residues. From germline, CDR1 is SGHTA and CDR2 FQGNSA. The V and J ends lost 3 bases and 6 bases respectively, with 18 bases between them. Combining the CDR3 with reference TRBV7-2 and TRBJ2-7 gives the whole variable domain GAGVSQSPSNKVTEKGKDVELRCDPISGHTALYWYRQSLGQGLEFLIYFQGNSAPDKSGLPSDRFSAERTGGSVSTLTIQRTQQEDSAVYLCASSFQPIRGFEQYFGPGTRLTVT.

The chain joins TRBV4-1 to TRBJ2-7, with TRBD2 identical over 14 bases. The CDR3 consists of 18 residues. The ends lost 3 bases at V and 0 bases at J; junction bases unmatched: 7. Germline-derived CDR1 and CDR2 are MGHRA and YSYEKL. In DNA form, the CDR3 reads TGCGCCAGCAGCCATGAAATCGGGACTAGCGGGAGCTCCTACGAGCAGTACTTC. Protein product: CASSHEIGTSGSSYEQYF.

This chain joins TRBV5-4 and TRBJ1-2; TRBD1 matches 7 bases. The CDR3 is 15 amino acids. V dropped 1 base and J dropped 2; count of bases not matched to a gene: 5. Germline V gene data show CDR1 as SGHNT and CDR2 as YYREEE (reference sequence). CDR3 loop: CASSLYRGGNYGYTF. CDR3 bases: TGTGCCAGCAGCTTGTACAGGGGTGGAAACTATGGCTACACCTTC. The variable domain in full, with the rest retrieved from reference TRBV5-4 and TRBJ1-2, is ETGVTQSPTHLIKTRGQQVTLRCSSQSGHNTVSWYQQALGQGPQFIFQYYREEENGRGNFPPRFSGLQFPNYSSELNVNALELDDSALYLCASSLYRGGNYGYTFGSGTRLTVV.